A single sample is the source of the 18 T cell receptor beta chains below, sequenced in a study of blood T cell repertoires in COVID-19. Data came from immunoSEQ multiplex PCR; TCRdb stores just in-frame clones and leaves some out. The repertoire includes over 150,000 clones, about 81% of them detected once, and approximately 3% sits in the top ten. The sample was PBMCs or T cells enriched from blood (not recorded which). All receptors derive from a woman in her 30s who had recovered from COVID-19.

The V and J genes are TRBV24-1 and TRBJ1-4; TRBD1 is a possible D gene (5 bases). The V end was cut by 5 bases, the J end by 7 bases, with 16 bases between. The CDR3 spans 15 residues. CDR1 KGHDR and CDR2 SFDVKD come from the germline V gene. The CDR3 DNA reads TGTGCCACCAGTGTTGGCGGGGACGGTAGTGAAAAACTGTTTTTT. Protein: CATSVGGDGSEKLFF.

The genes are TRBV6-5 and TRBJ2-1; 10 bases match TRBD1. J was trimmed by 3 bases and V by 6 bases; bases with no gene match: 2. CDR1 MNHEY and CDR2 SVGAGI come from the germline V gene. The CDR3 runs to 14 residues. Here the CDR3 DNA reads TGTGCCAGCAGATGGACAGGGGGCTACAATGAGCAGTTCTTC. Amino acid sequence: CASRWTGGYNEQFF.

CDR3 region: CSVEDGRESSYEQYF. The CDR3 nucleotides are TGCAGCGTTGAAGACGGGCGGGAGTCGTCCTACGAGCAGTACTTC. The V call is TRBV29-1, the J call TRBJ2-7; TRBD2 agrees at 7 bases. Germline values: CDR1 SQVTM, CDR2 ANQGSEA. This CDR3 spans 15 amino acids. After removal of 0 bases from V and 1 base from J, the junction contained 6 bases not matched to a gene.

The gene calls are TRBV3-1 (or the pseudogene TRBV3-2) and TRBJ1-2, with D perhaps TRBD1 (5 bases). V gave up 4 bases and J gave up 7 bases, with 22 bases separating them. The length of the CDR3 is 16 residues. Germline lookup yields CDR1 LGHDT and CDR2 YNNKEL (reference sequence). The CDR3 bases are TGTGCCAGCAGCCTACGCGGCGCTTCCAGGGAGGGTGGCTACACCTTC. Protein sequence: CASSLRGASREGGYTF.

This clone was counted between two and nine times. The chain is built from TRBV2 and TRBJ1-5; D is perhaps TRBD1 (5 bases). The CDR3 is 14 residues long. Germline V gives CDR1 SNHLY, CDR2 FYNNEI. The V gene lost 6 bases and the J gene lost 4 bases, with 13 bases spanning the gap. The CDR3 here is CASSTWSGNQPQHF. The CDR3 DNA reads as TGTGCCAGCAGCACGTGGTCAGGGAATCAGCCCCAGCATTTT.

This clone was seen just once. The rearrangement uses TRBV4-1 and TRBJ2-1, with 10 bases that match TRBD2. The CDR3 sequence is 16 residues long. Germline V CDR1 and CDR2: MGHRA, YSYEKL. V was clipped by 1 base and J by 5 bases; unmatched bases: 5. In DNA, the CDR3 is TGCGCCAGCAGCCAAGTTAAGCGGGAGGGAGACAATGAGCAGTTCTTC. Its protein is CASSQVKREGDNEQFF.

The rearrangement joins TRBV5-4 to TRBJ2-7; 12 nucleotides line up with TRBD2. Germline CDR1 SGHNT, CDR2 YYREEE (reference sequence). J gave up 2 bases and V 4 bases, and 4 bases lay outside the gene matches. There are 15 residues in the CDR3. The DNA for the CDR3 is TGTGCCAGCAGCCCGACTAGCGGGAGTGCCTACGAGCAGTACTTC. This sequence encodes CASSPTSGSAYEQYF.

Comment on this clone: The same CDR3 also results from other DNA sequences found in this sample. The chain uses TRBV19 and TRBJ1-1, with D possibly being TRBD1 (5 bases). The CDR3 is 14 amino acids. The V gene lost 2 bases and the J gene lost 3 bases, with 10 bases spanning the gap. Looked up from germline, CDR1 is LNHDA and CDR2 is SQIVND (reference sequence). The CDR3 DNA sequence: TGTGCCAGTAGTATAAGAGCCAGGGACACTGAAGCTTTCTTT. Translating it yields CASSIRARDTEAFF.

The rearrangement links TRBV12-3 or TRBV12-4 to TRBJ2-3; D is possibly TRBD1 (6 bases). The CDR3 is 13 residues long. V lost 5 bases, J lost 3 bases, and 9 bases lay in between. This chain's CDR3 is CASSETGTDTQYF. The CDR3 nucleotides are TGTGCCAGCAGTGAAACAGGGACAGATACGCAGTATTTT.

The chain joins TRBV2 to TRBJ1-5; 7 bases map to TRBD1. The V segment lost 3 bases and the J segment 0 bases; nucleotides outside the gene matches: 11. Per germline, CDR1 SNHLY and CDR2 FYNNEI. CDR3 length: 18 residues. CDR3 nucleotide sequence: TGTGCCAGCAGTGATCCTAACCAGGGGGAGTATAGCAATCAGCCCCAGCATTTT. It yields the protein CASSDPNQGEYSNQPQHF.

V and J are TRBV25-1 and TRBJ1-6; D unresolved. This CDR3 region has 14 residues. V was shortened by 5 bases and J by 7 bases, with 12 bases between the two germline ends. The V gene's germline CDR1 is MGHDK and CDR2 SYGVNS. In DNA form, the CDR3 reads TGTGCCAGCAGTCGGGTCGAAAAGAATTCACCCCTCCACTTT. Translated: CASSRVEKNSPLHF. Full variable domain (outside the CDR3, taken from reference TRBV25-1 and TRBJ1-6): EADIYQTPRYLVIGTGKKITLECSQTMGHDKMYWYQQDPGMELHLIHYSYGVNSTEKGDLSSESTVSRIRTEHFPLTLESARPSHTSQYLCASSRVEKNSPLHFGNGTRLTVT.

This clone appeared a few times. The J gene is TRBJ1-2, the V gene TRBV19; a weak D match, TRBD1 (5 bases). CDR3 length: 12 residues. CDR1 and CDR2 from the germline V gene are LNHDA and SQIVND (reference sequence). In nucleotides, the CDR3 is TGTGTTTCAGGGTACTCGGGCTATGGCTACACCTTC. This gives the protein CVSGYSGYGYTF.

CDR3 sequence (DNA): TGTGCCAGCAGCTTACTCTCTAGCGGGGTGGGGGATGAGCAGTTCTTC. The encoded protein is CASSLLSSGVGDEQFF. J is TRBJ2-1 and V is TRBV5-6; TRBD2 matches at 9 bases. This CDR3 region has 16 residues. V was pared by 2 bases and J by 8 bases, with 11 bases of the junction left unmatched. Germline-derived CDR1 and CDR2 are SGHDT and YYEEEE.

J is TRBJ1-1 and V is TRBV7-8, with a tentative D call TRBD1 (6 bases). Germline V gives CDR1 SGHVS, CDR2 FQNEAQ. V was clipped by 5 bases and J by 4 bases, with 17 bases between them. This CDR3 comprises 15 residues. The CDR3 nucleotides read TGTGCCAGCAGCCCTCTCAGGGGCAGGGTCACTGAAGCTTTCTTT. Protein: CASSPLRGRVTEAFF.

This clone was counted only a few times. The V and J genes are TRBV18 and TRBJ1-1; D possibly corresponds to TRBD1 (5 bases). Germline V gives CDR1 KGHSH, CDR2 LQKENI. The CDR3 has 14 amino acids. Trimming pared 5 bases from V and 1 base from J, leaving 11 bases between. CDR3 residues: CASSYGQGNTEAFF. In nucleotides, the CDR3 is TGTGCCAGCTCATATGGTCAGGGGAACACTGAAGCTTTCTTT.

The chain links TRBV30 to TRBJ2-7; perhaps TRBD1 as D (6 bases). The CDR3 contains 14 residues. Germline values: CDR1 GTSNPN, CDR2 SVGIG (reference sequence). Trimming took 2 bases from V and 5 from J, leaving 16 bases between them. The CDR3 region is CAWSFARGRDEQYF. DNA of the CDR3: TGTGCCTGGAGTTTTGCCAGGGGAAGAGACGAGCAGTACTTC.

This clone has a single count. The V and J genes are TRBV7-2 and TRBJ2-7; 11 bases are shared with TRBD2. With V trimmed by 5 bases and J by 1 base, 10 bases remained unmatched. Germline CDR1 SGHTA, CDR2 FQGNSA. The CDR3 extends over 17 amino acids. The CDR3 region has the DNA TGTGCCAGCAGCCATGCCGGGACTAGCGGTAAATCCTACGAGCAGTACTTC. The encoded protein is CASSHAGTSGKSYEQYF.

This chain uses TRBV6-5 with TRBJ1-2, with a possible D match to TRBD1 (5 bases). With 6 bases removed from V and 4 bases from J, the gap between germline ends came to 15 bases. This CDR3 comprises 14 residues. Germline CDR1 is MNHEY and CDR2 is SVGAGI. The CDR3 reads CASSYQAGLYGYTF. The CDR3 nucleotides read TGTGCCAGCAGCTACCAAGCAGGGCTCTATGGCTACACCTTC.